Given below is one TCR beta chain in context. This record comes from a study of blood T cell repertoires in COVID-19. Across the whole study: The United States, Italy and Spain were the sources of the acute and convalescent COVID-19 samples. The analysed material was cDNA or gDNA that came from T cells, B-cell-depleted T cells, or PBMCs.

The V gene lost 2 bases and the J gene lost 10 bases, with 14 bases spanning the gap. The CDR3 spans 14 residues. The germline CDR1 and CDR2 sequences are MDHEN and SYDVKM. Per the original data handling: Amplification with reference gene primers provided the estimates of nucleated cell counts. Generated by immunoSEQ multiplex PCR, the TCRdb table keeps only in-frame clones and is missing some. V, J and clone size derive from that table, while D and trimming were established from the DNA sequence. The table lists 150,000 to 200,000 clones, 70% to 80% of them singletons, with roughly 12% in the top ten.

The material sequenced was peripheral blood. The rearrangement joins TRBV28 to TRBJ1-4; D might be TRBD1 (6 bases). This receptor was identified in a man aged 50-60 years who had recovered from COVID-19. The CDR3 spells CASSLPYLGGKLFF. CDR3 DNA: TGTGCCAGCAGTTTACCCTACTTAGGGGGAAAACTGTTTTTT.